The following is a T cell receptor beta chain sequence with its context. Its target is unknown. Trimming removed 8 bases from V and 4 bases from J; junction bases left unmatched: 5. The CDR3 consists of 12 residues. Looked up from germline, CDR1 is LNHDA and CDR2 is SQIVND (reference sequence). Generated by immunoSEQ multiplex PCR, the TCRdb table keeps only in-frame clones and is missing some. The sample carries about 16,000 clones, approximately 87% recorded once. This sample stems from a study of T cell clonotyping in hematopoietic cell transplantation. General study results and limits: Recipient TCR diversity dropped after transplant; expanded clonotypes rose from day 30 to 180. CD4 and CD8 repertoire contributions could not be separated without sorting. Few recipient clonotypes overlapped donors; over 95% were de novo at given depth.

This receptor was identified in a man aged 45-65 years in good health. Some clones in this sample may be carry-over from other donors' samples. The sequenced sample was peripheral blood mononuclear cells. The chain has TRBV19 and TRBJ2-7, with TRBD1 matching 7 bases. The CDR3 DNA sequence: TGTGCCAGTTCCGGGACAGAGTACGAGCAGTACTTC. Protein: CASSGTEYEQYF. The full variable domain, with the rest looked up from reference TRBV19 and TRBJ2-7, is DGGITQSPKYLFRKEGQNVTLSCEQNLNHDAMYWYRQDPGQGLRLIYYSQIVNDFQKGDIAEGYSVSREKKESFPLTVTSAQKNPTAFYLCASSGTEYEQYFGPGTRLTVT.